The 25 T cell receptor beta chains below were found in one sample sequenced in a study of beta chain features in type 1 diabetes. Study observations and caveats: Shorter TCRB CDR3s, moderately but significantly so, were found in Type 1 diabetes patients in all four CD4+ subsets.

The antigens these receptors bind are not known. The investigators reverse transcribed all of the isolated RNA, so they sequenced expressed TCRB transcripts. Method: immunoSEQ multiplex PCR; TCRdb's copy keeps in-frame clones and lacks some. In the table there are roughly 50,000 clones, around 45% of which are singletons. The sequenced material came from stem cell memory CD4+ T cells from blood. Every receptor here comes from a man younger than 40 with type 1 diabetes.

The chain couples TRBV7-2 to TRBJ2-1, with D possibly TRBD1 on 5 matching bases. The germline V and J ends were trimmed by 4 bases and 3 bases, with 13 bases remaining between them. The CDR3 is 15 amino acids. From germline, CDR1 is SGHTA and CDR2 FQGNSA. This chain's CDR3 is CASSSQGGIYNEQFF. The CDR3 DNA is TGTGCCAGCAGCTCCCAGGGCGGCATCTACAATGAGCAGTTCTTC.

This clone was counted a few times. The chain links TRBV6-5 to TRBJ1-1, with TRBD1 matching over 7 bases. J gave up 6 bases and V 7 bases, and 2 bases lay outside the gene matches. The CDR3 is made up of 11 amino acids. Germline values: CDR1 MNHEY, CDR2 SVGAGI. CDR3 coding DNA: TGTGCCAGCATCACAGGGGCTGAAGCTTTCTTT. It translates to CASITGAEAFF.

This clone has more than one count but fewer than ten. The gene calls are TRBV29-1 and TRBJ2-1; D might be TRBD2 (6 bases). The V gene's germline CDR1 is SQVTM and CDR2 ANQGSEA. The CDR3 is 16 amino acids. Between the trimmed V and J ends, which lost 7 bases and 0 bases, there was a span of 19 bases. The CDR3 bases are TGCAGCGCCTACGGGAGTCGGGTCAGCTCCTACAATGAGCAGTTCTTC. Protein product: CSAYGSRVSSYNEQFF.

CDR3 residues: CASSLPGGSIHTGELFF. For the CDR3, the DNA is TGTGCCAGCAGCTTACCGGGGGGGTCCATTCACACCGGGGAGCTGTTTTTT. The chain carries TRBV7-8 and TRBJ2-2, with TRBD2 matching 8 bases. This CDR3 region has 17 residues. V shed 2 bases, J shed 3 bases, and the junction held 8 bases outside the gene matches. From germline, CDR1 is SGHVS and CDR2 FQNEAQ.

This clone was counted a few times. J is TRBJ2-3 and V is TRBV7-3, with D possibly being TRBD2 (6 bases). Germline CDR1 is SGHTA and CDR2 is FQGTGA. V was clipped by 5 bases and J by 4 bases, with 10 bases between them. The CDR3 consists of 13 residues. The CDR3 nucleotides read TGTGCCAGCAGCGCACGGGAGTCAGATACGCAGTATTTT. Protein sequence: CASSARESDTQYF.

The chain has TRBV29-1 and TRBJ2-2; D may be TRBD2 (6 bases). There are 13 residues in the CDR3. V gave up 5 bases and J gave up 5 bases, with 12 bases separating them. Germline V CDR1 and CDR2: SQVTM, ANQGSEA. The CDR3 here is CSVSRTTTGELFF. Here the CDR3 DNA reads TGCAGCGTTTCCAGGACTACAACCGGGGAGCTGTTTTTT.

The chain couples TRBV7-9 to TRBJ2-2; possibly TRBD2 for D (5 bases). This CDR3 contains 13 residues. CDR1 SEHNR and CDR2 FQNEAQ come from the germline V gene (reference sequence). Trimming took 1 base from V and 14 from J, leaving 14 bases between them. CDR3 nucleotide sequence: TGTGCCAGCAGCTTAGTTTCCCGGGAACGACTGTTTTTT. This codes for CASSLVSRERLFF.

The chain couples TRBV7-3 to TRBJ1-1, with D perhaps matching TRBD1 (5 bases). The germline gives CDR1 SGHTA, CDR2 FQGTGA. CDR3 length equals 16 residues. V lost 5 bases to trimming and J lost 1 base, with 17 bases between them. This chain's CDR3 is CASSPNGAVANTEAFF. The CDR3 coding sequence is TGTGCCAGCAGCCCGAATGGGGCGGTAGCGAACACTGAAGCTTTCTTT.

The V and J genes are TRBV6-1 and TRBJ2-3, with no clear D. The germline gives CDR1 MNHNS, CDR2 SASEGT. The CDR3 is 15 amino acids. V lost 11 bases, J lost 1 base, and 19 bases lay in between. The CDR3 DNA sequence: TGTGCCCGATTCCAACTTCTGTTTCGCACAGATACGCAGTATTTT. Translation gives CARFQLLFRTDTQYF.

The J gene is TRBJ1-1, the V gene TRBV7-3; tentative D call: TRBD1 (6 bases). This CDR3 is built from 14 residues. The germline gives CDR1 SGHTA, CDR2 FQGTGA. Trimming left V 4 bases short and J 1 base short, with 10 bases between. CDR3 residues: CASSSGGANTEAFF. CDR3 in DNA: TGTGCCAGCAGCTCCGGGGGGGCGAACACTGAAGCTTTCTTT.

The chain is built from TRBV28 and TRBJ2-7, with D perhaps matching TRBD1 (6 bases). Germline V gives CDR1 MDHEN, CDR2 SYDVKM. V lost 4 bases to trimming and J lost 4 bases, with 14 bases between them. The CDR3 runs 14 residues. The CDR3 coding sequence is TGTGCCAGCAGTTGGGCTGAGGGGGAATACGAGCAGTACTTC. Its protein is CASSWAEGEYEQYF. Combining the CDR3 with reference TRBV28 and TRBJ2-7 gives the whole variable domain DVKVTQSSRYLVKRTGEKVFLECVQDMDHENMFWYRQDPGLGLRLIYFSYDVKMKEKGDIPEGYSVSREKKERFSLILESASTNQTSMYLCASSWAEGEYEQYFGPGTRLTVT.

The rearrangement uses TRBV11-2 and TRBJ2-7; D uncertain. Between the trimmed V and J ends, which lost 5 bases and 3 bases, there was a span of 8 bases. The CDR3 runs 12 residues. Germline V gene sequence: CDR1 SGHAT, CDR2 FQNNGV. The CDR3 is CASSTQNYEQYF. The CDR3 nucleotides are TGTGCCAGCAGCACTCAAAACTACGAGCAGTACTTC.

This clone was seen more than once but under ten times. The CDR3 DNA reads TGTGCCAGCAGCTTAGCGGTAACACTAGCTCCTCCCAATGAGCAGTTCTTC. This translates into CASSLAVTLAPPNEQFF. The chain is built from TRBV7-9 and TRBJ2-1, with TRBD2 as a possible D gene (6 bases). Per the germline V gene, CDR1 is SEHNR and CDR2 is FQNEAQ (reference sequence). The CDR3 extends over 17 amino acids. The ends were cut back, 0 bases at V and 6 bases at J, with 18 bases in the middle.

This clone showed up just a few times. The chain couples TRBV2 to TRBJ2-7; 7 positions agree with TRBD1. The J segment lost 2 bases and the V segment lost 2 bases, leaving 6 bases of the junction unmatched. This CDR3 region has 15 residues. Germline V CDR1 and CDR2: SNHLY, FYNNEI. The CDR3 DNA follows: TGTGCCAGCAGTGAATCGTTCGGGACAGCCTACGAGCAGTACTTC. Encoded protein: CASSESFGTAYEQYF.

The chain couples TRBV7-8 to TRBJ2-2; no firm D call. Between the trimmed V and J ends, which lost 2 bases and 2 bases, there was a span of 6 bases. CDR1 is SGHVS, CDR2 FQNEAQ, per germline. The CDR3 is 14 residues long. CDR3 in amino acids: CASSLRFNTGELFF. The CDR3 nucleotides read TGTGCCAGCAGCTTACGTTTCAACACCGGGGAGCTGTTTTTT.

This chain connects TRBV5-1 to TRBJ2-5; TRBD1 matches at 7 bases. The length of the CDR3 is 15 residues. The ends lost 4 bases at V and 2 bases at J; junction bases unmatched: 8. Germline V lookup: CDR1 SGHRS, CDR2 YFSETQ. The CDR3 DNA reads as TGCGCCAGCAGCCGAGGGGACAGAAAGCAAGAGACCCAGTACTTC. It codes for CASSRGDRKQETQYF.

The V gene is TRBV28, the J gene TRBJ1-5; no definite D call. The CDR3 spans 13 residues. V lost 8 bases and J lost 6, with 14 bases in between. Germline assignment: CDR1 MDHEN and CDR2 SYDVKM. CDR3 amino acids: CASGPRRFQPQHF. The CDR3 nucleotides are TGTGCCAGCGGCCCCCGGAGATTTCAGCCCCAGCATTTT.

This clone has just a few counts. The chain is built from TRBV9 and TRBJ2-3; D is ambiguous. The CDR3 has 12 amino acids. Deletions cut 5 bases from V and 6 bases from J, with 10 bases between. The germline gives CDR1 SGDLS, CDR2 YYNGEE. CDR3 region: CASSVPGDTQYF. The CDR3 bases are TGTGCCAGCAGTGTCCCTGGCGATACGCAGTATTTT. Variable domain in full (rest from reference TRBV9 and TRBJ2-3): DSGVTQTPKHLITATGQRVTLRCSPRSGDLSVYWYQQSLDQGLQFLIQYYNGEERAKGNILERFSAQQFPDLHSELNLSSLELGDSALYFCASSVPGDTQYFGPGTRLTVL.

CDR3 nucleotides: TGCAGTGCTCGAGTGAGCGAGACCCAGTACTTC. Translating gives CSARVSETQYF. The chain carries TRBV20-1 and TRBJ2-5; no clear D gene. V lost 5 bases and J lost 5, with 9 bases in between. The CDR3 spans 11 residues. CDR1 DFQATT and CDR2 SNEGSKA come from the germline V gene (reference sequence).

This clone was detected only a few times. The chain is built from TRBV10-3 and TRBJ2-5; no clear D gene. CDR3 length: 14 amino acids. V was shortened by 6 bases and J by 5 bases, with 16 bases between the two germline ends. CDR1 and CDR2 from the germline V gene are ENHRY and SYGVKD. Written as DNA, the CDR3 is TGTGCCATCAGCGGAGCTTTCGGTGGGGAGACCCAGTACTTC. Translated, it gives CAISGAFGGETQYF.

This clone was counted only a few times. This rearrangement joins TRBV19 to TRBJ2-7; 10 positions agree with TRBD2. The germline V gene has CDR1 LNHDA and CDR2 SQIVND (reference sequence). Unmatched junction bases numbered 8, after V lost 5 bases and J lost 1 base. The CDR3 loop spans 16 amino acids. This CDR3 is CASSVGLAVLSYEQYF. In nucleotides, the CDR3 is TGTGCCAGTAGTGTCGGACTAGCGGTCTTATCCTACGAGCAGTACTTC.

This clone is a singleton in its sample. The rearrangement uses TRBV6-5 and TRBJ2-1, with 9 bases that match TRBD2. The V segment lost 4 bases and the J segment 5 bases; nucleotides outside the gene matches: 6. The germline V gene has CDR1 MNHEY and CDR2 SVGAGI. CDR3 length: 15 amino acids. CDR3 residues: CASSLVSGRNNEQFF. In DNA form, the CDR3 reads TGTGCCAGCAGTTTGGTCAGCGGGAGGAACAATGAGCAGTTCTTC.

The chain couples TRBV18 to TRBJ1-1; 7 nucleotides line up with TRBD1. J was trimmed by 2 bases and V by 6 bases; bases with no gene match: 6. Germline V gene lookup returns CDR1 KGHSH and CDR2 LQKENI. This CDR3 region has 14 residues. The CDR3 reads CASSAAGGNTEAFF. The CDR3 bases are TGTGCCAGCTCGGCGGCAGGGGGTAACACTGAAGCTTTCTTT.

The genes are TRBV7-2 and TRBJ2-7; 7 nucleotides agree with TRBD1. Germline V gene data show CDR1 as SGHTA and CDR2 as FQGNSA. CDR3 size: 13 residues. Losses at the gene ends were 5 bases for V and 4 bases for J; bases not matched to a gene: 5. In DNA, the CDR3 is TGTGCCAGCAGCCGCGACAGGGCGTACGAGCAGTACTTC. Protein product: CASSRDRAYEQYF.

This chain links TRBV5-1 with TRBJ2-3; 13 bases fit TRBD2. This CDR3 spans 17 amino acids. J lost 2 bases, V lost 1 base, and 4 bases had no gene match. In germline, CDR1 is SGHRS, CDR2 YFSETQ. The CDR3 spells CASSLRGLAGTTDTQYF. Here the CDR3 DNA reads TGCGCCAGCAGCTTGCGGGGACTAGCGGGAACCACAGATACGCAGTATTTT.